Presented here are 30 T cell receptor beta chains from one specimen sequenced in a study of CD8+ T cells in alopecia areata. Following RNA extraction, reverse transcription yielded cDNA that acted as the sequencing template. Produced via immunoSEQ multiplex PCR; TCRdb's table is partial and in-frame only. The repertoire holds around 140,000 clones, roughly 62% seen once, with about 6.8% in the top ten. Source: CD4+ T cells sorted from blood, taken at week 0. The origin of the receptors is a human donor with alopecia areata.

This clone has only a few counts. This chain connects TRBV10-3 to TRBJ2-3; tentative D call: TRBD2 (5 bases). V dropped 3 bases and J dropped 5 bases, with 12 bases sitting between them. The V gene's germline CDR1 is ENHRY and CDR2 SYGVKD. This CDR3 contains 14 residues. The CDR3 reads CAISEKSGRDTQYF. The CDR3 nucleotides are TGTGCCATCAGTGAAAAGTCGGGGAGAGATACGCAGTATTTT.

This clone occurred a few times. J is TRBJ2-3 and V is TRBV5-1; TRBD2 matches at 12 bases. The ends lost 3 bases at V and 6 bases at J; junction bases unmatched: 5. The CDR3 loop spans 15 amino acids. Per the germline V gene, CDR1 is SGHRS and CDR2 is YFSETQ. As DNA, the CDR3 is TGCGCCAGCAGCTCGACTAGCGGGGGCGCGGATACGCAGTATTTT. The encoded protein is CASSSTSGGADTQYF.

V usage is TRBV4-1 and J usage is TRBJ2-6; 7 bases fit TRBD2. Unmatched junction bases numbered 18, after V lost 4 bases and J lost 0 bases. From germline, CDR1 is MGHRA and CDR2 YSYEKL. The CDR3 loop spans 21 amino acids. The CDR3 nucleotides are TGCGCCAGCAGCCCCAAAGGCCTAGCGGAAATAATTTTCTCTGGGGCCAACGTCCTGACTTTC. It translates to CASSPKGLAEIIFSGANVLTF.

This chain uses TRBV19 with TRBJ1-5; 7 nucleotides line up with TRBD1. The germline V gene encodes CDR1 LNHDA and CDR2 SQIVND (reference sequence). V shed 7 bases, J shed 4 bases, and the junction held 7 bases outside the gene matches. This CDR3 spans 14 amino acids. Written as DNA, the CDR3 is TGTGCCAGTACCTCTAGGGACAGTAATCAGCCCCAGCATTTT. This translates into CASTSRDSNQPQHF. The full variable domain, in which reference TRBV19 and TRBJ1-5 provide the parts outside the CDR3, is DGGITQSPKYLFRKEGQNVTLSCEQNLNHDAMYWYRQDPGQGLRLIYYSQIVNDFQKGDIAEGYSVSREKKESFPLTVTSAQKNPTAFYLCASTSRDSNQPQHFGDGTRLSIL.

This clone was found a few times. V usage is TRBV7-6 and J usage is TRBJ1-1; perhaps TRBD1 as D (6 bases). Germline CDR1 is SGHVS and CDR2 is FNYEAQ. The CDR3 totals 17 residues. V lost 5 bases to trimming and J lost 1 base, with 20 bases between them. CDR3 in amino acids: CASSPRTQGRKNTEAFF. The DNA for the CDR3 is TGTGCCAGCAGCCCGCGGACACAGGGACGGAAGAACACTGAAGCTTTCTTT.

The CDR3: CASKGTGDYGYTF. As DNA, the CDR3 is TGTGCCAGCAAGGGGACAGGGGACTATGGCTACACCTTC. This sequence joins TRBV2 and TRBJ1-2, with 10 positions matching TRBD1. After removal of 7 bases from V and 3 bases from J, the junction contained 2 bases not matched to a gene. Germline lookup yields CDR1 SNHLY and CDR2 FYNNEI. This CDR3 is 13 amino acids long. Based on the CDR3 plus reference TRBV2 and TRBJ1-2, the full variable domain is EPEVTQTPSHQVTQMGQEVILRCVPISNHLYFYWYRQILGQKVEFLVSFYNNEISEKSEIFDDQFSVERPDGSNFTLKIRSTKLEDSAMYFCASKGTGDYGYTFGSGTRLTVV.

The chain combines TRBV7-2 with TRBJ2-7; D is perhaps TRBD1 or TRBD2 (5 bases each). The CDR3 spans 13 residues. V shed 8 bases and J shed 4 bases, with 15 bases lying between them. Germline-derived CDR1 and CDR2 are SGHTA and FQGNSA. The CDR3 bases are TGTGCCAGCGCGACGGGACGGGGATACGAGCAGTACTTC. Translation gives CASATGRGYEQYF.

This clone turned up a few times. The chain joins TRBV5-8 to TRBJ2-7, with TRBD1 matching 7 bases. The V and J ends lost 8 bases and 0 bases, in that order; junction bases with no gene match: 5. Germline CDR1 is SGHTS and CDR2 is YDEGEE. The CDR3 totals 13 residues. CDR3: CASKGDSSYEQYF. As DNA, the CDR3 is TGTGCCAGTAAAGGGGACAGCTCCTACGAGCAGTACTTC.

This chain uses TRBV7-9 with TRBJ2-3; TRBD2 aligns across 9 bases. V lost 4 bases to trimming and J lost 2 bases; unmatched junction nucleotides: 10. In germline, CDR1 is SEHNR, CDR2 FQNEAQ (reference sequence). The CDR3 covers 17 residues. CDR3 DNA sequence: TGTGCCAGCAGCTCGCAGACTAGCGGAAAAAACACAGATACGCAGTATTTT. It codes for CASSSQTSGKNTDTQYF.

The J gene is TRBJ2-5, the V gene TRBV14; D may be TRBD1 (5 bases). The CDR3 runs to 15 residues. Germline CDR1 and CDR2: SGHDN and FVKESK. V was shortened by 0 bases and J by 0 bases, with 8 bases between the two germline ends. The CDR3 DNA follows: TGTGCCAGCAGCCAAGAAAGGGGCTACCAAGAGACCCAGTACTTC. This gives the protein CASSQERGYQETQYF. Together with reference TRBV14 and TRBJ2-5, the CDR3 gives the full variable domain: EAGVTQFPSHSVIEKGQTVTLRCDPISGHDNLYWYRRVMGKEIKFLLHFVKESKQDESGMPNNRFLAERTGGTYSTLKVQPAELEDSGVYFCASSQERGYQETQYFGPGTRLLVL.

This clone was seen only once. This chain uses TRBV4-3 with TRBJ2-5, with D unclear. CDR1 and CDR2 from the germline V gene are LGHNA and YSLEER. Trimming shortened V by 0 bases and J by 5 bases, and 10 bases separated the two germline ends. There are 14 residues in the CDR3. CDR3 sequence (DNA): TGCGCCAGCAGCCAAGATCCCAGTTCCGAGACCCAGTACTTC. Encoded protein: CASSQDPSSETQYF.

V is TRBV7-6 and J is TRBJ2-2; D may be TRBD2 (6 bases). The CDR3 sequence is 15 residues long. Germline V gives CDR1 SGHVS, CDR2 FNYEAQ. V was trimmed by 6 bases and J by 5 bases, leaving 16 bases between them. This chain's CDR3 is CASSTTGVQTGELFF. CDR3 nucleotides: TGTGCCAGCAGTACGACGGGGGTTCAAACCGGGGAGCTGTTTTTT.

The chain combines TRBV5-4 with TRBJ2-1, with 7 bases matching TRBD1. Germline V gene sequence: CDR1 SGHNT, CDR2 YYREEE (reference sequence). With 1 base clipped from V and 3 bases from J, the junction kept 4 bases outside the gene matches. The CDR3 length is 15 residues. The CDR3 region is CASSLRDRDYNEQFF. The CDR3 coding sequence is TGTGCCAGCAGCTTGAGGGACAGAGACTACAATGAGCAGTTCTTC.

The gene calls are TRBV27 and TRBJ1-2; 8 positions agree with TRBD1. Germline values: CDR1 MNHEY, CDR2 SMNVEV (reference sequence). The CDR3 runs 15 residues. V shed 4 bases and J 0 bases; nucleotides not matched to a gene: 4. The CDR3 bases are TGTGCCAGCAGTTCAGACAGGGGCACTAACTATGGCTACACCTTC. It encodes CASSSDRGTNYGYTF.

This sequence joins TRBV5-4 and TRBJ1-6; D unresolved. Germline values: CDR1 SGHNT, CDR2 YYREEE (reference sequence). The CDR3 has 12 residues. V gave up 2 bases and J gave up 10 bases, with 7 bases separating them. In DNA form, the CDR3 reads TGTGCCAGCAGCTTAAGGGAGTCACCCCTCCACTTT. As protein: CASSLRESPLHF.

The chain joins TRBV4-1 to TRBJ2-3, with D possibly TRBD2 on 5 matching bases. With 4 bases removed from V and 6 bases from J, the gap between germline ends came to 23 bases. CDR3 size: 17 residues. Looked up from germline, CDR1 is MGHRA and CDR2 is YSYEKL. CDR3: CASSPTRYPQPGDTQYF. The CDR3 DNA reads TGCGCCAGCAGCCCCACAAGGTACCCACAACCGGGGGATACGCAGTATTTT.

The chain has TRBV5-1 and TRBJ1-2, with D possibly being TRBD1 (6 bases). V was cut by 1 base and J by 7 bases, with 8 bases left in between. The CDR3 length is 12 residues. CDR1 is SGHRS, CDR2 YFSETQ, per germline. CDR3 nucleotide sequence: TGCGCCAGCAGCTTGACGGGGGCTGGCTACACCTTC. Translation: CASSLTGAGYTF.

This clone was detected only once. This chain joins TRBV20-1 and TRBJ2-7; D possibly uses TRBD1 or TRBD2 (5 bases each). V was pared by 5 bases and J by 5 bases, with 10 bases between. The CDR3 contains 11 residues. CDR1 and CDR2 (germline): DFQATT, SNEGSKA (reference sequence). The CDR3 sequence is CSAGPGHEQYF. The DNA of the CDR3 is TGCAGTGCTGGTCCGGGACACGAGCAGTACTTC.

The chain couples TRBV5-1 to TRBJ1-6, with 8 nucleotides matching TRBD1. The V gene's germline CDR1 is SGHRS and CDR2 YFSETQ. This CDR3 spans 14 amino acids. Germline trimming cut 7 bases from V and 6 bases from J; bases unmatched to any gene: 6. The CDR3 DNA is TGCGCCAGCGCCCCGGGACAGGCTAATTCACCCCTCCACTTT. It yields the protein CASAPGQANSPLHF.

The V gene is TRBV6-5, the J gene TRBJ1-6, with TRBD1 as a possible D gene (6 bases). Germline values: CDR1 MNHEY, CDR2 SVGAGI. Trimming removed 2 bases at V and 7 bases at J, with 9 bases between. CDR3 length: 14 amino acids. The CDR3 loop reads CASSYTQGNSPLHF. In DNA form, the CDR3 reads TGTGCCAGCAGTTACACGCAGGGGAATTCACCCCTCCACTTT.

The V and J genes are TRBV29-1 and TRBJ1-4; 9 bases are shared with TRBD1. The V gene end was trimmed by 8 bases and the J gene end by 7 bases; junction bases not matched to a gene: 5. Germline V gene data show CDR1 as SQVTM and CDR2 as ANQGSEA. The CDR3 spans 12 residues. CDR3 region: CSIRDRAEKLFF. The DNA of the CDR3 is TGCAGCATCCGGGACAGGGCTGAAAAACTGTTTTTT.

The chain uses TRBV6-5 and TRBJ1-2, with D uncertain. Germline assignment: CDR1 MNHEY and CDR2 SVGAGI. Deletions cut 6 bases from V and 2 bases from J, with 4 bases between. This CDR3 comprises 11 residues. The CDR3 nucleotides are TGTGCCAGCAGGGAGAACTATGGCTACACCTTC. Translating it yields CASRENYGYTF.

This clone was counted at least ten times. The gene calls are TRBV2 and TRBJ2-4, with TRBD2 matching 9 bases. The CDR3 has 15 residues. V lost 4 bases and J lost 1; bases outside the gene matches: 2. Germline V gene lookup returns CDR1 SNHLY and CDR2 FYNNEI. CDR3 region: CASSVAGVAKNIQYF. The CDR3 nucleotides are TGTGCCAGCAGTGTAGCGGGGGTCGCCAAAAACATTCAGTACTTC.

This chain connects TRBV11-2 to TRBJ2-5, with TRBD2 matching 7 bases. The CDR3 consists of 14 residues. Germline lookup yields CDR1 SGHAT and CDR2 FQNNGV. V dropped 7 bases and J dropped 5; count of bases not matched to a gene: 10. The CDR3 bases are TGTGCCAGCACCCCTAGGGGAGGGGTGGAGACCCAGTACTTC. It specifies CASTPRGGVETQYF.

This chain connects TRBV4-3 to TRBJ2-1, with D perhaps TRBD1 or TRBD2 (5 bases each). Trimming took off 0 bases at V and 1 base at J, with 10 bases between the two ends. The CDR3 covers 16 residues. Germline loops: CDR1 LGHNA, CDR2 YSLEER. Here the CDR3 reads CASSQDRDPSYNEQFF. DNA for the CDR3: TGCGCCAGCAGCCAAGACCGGGACCCATCCTACAATGAGCAGTTCTTC.

The gene calls are TRBV6-1 and TRBJ1-1; the D is unclear. V lost 6 bases and J lost 3, with 11 bases in between. Germline V gives CDR1 MNHNS, CDR2 SASEGT. The CDR3 is 13 amino acids. The CDR3: CASSPRKDTEAFF. The CDR3 DNA is TGTGCCAGCAGCCCGCGGAAAGACACTGAAGCTTTCTTT.

The V call is TRBV5-1, the J call TRBJ2-7; TRBD1 or TRBD2 may be the D gene (5 bases each). This CDR3 spans 13 amino acids. The V end lost 7 bases, the J end lost 0 bases, and 11 bases lay between the germline ends. Germline assignment: CDR1 SGHRS and CDR2 YFSETQ. The chain's CDR3 is CASSGSPSYEQYF. As DNA, the CDR3 is TGCGCCAGCTCAGGGAGTCCCTCCTACGAGCAGTACTTC.

This sequence joins TRBV4-1 and TRBJ2-1; tentatively, D is TRBD1 (6 bases). Germline-derived CDR1 and CDR2 are MGHRA and YSYEKL. The CDR3 sequence is 16 residues long. The germline V and J ends were trimmed by 4 bases and 8 bases, with 21 bases remaining between them. In DNA, the CDR3 is TGCGCCAGCAGCCGCCAGACAGGACAAAGGAGAGATGAGCAGTTCTTC. It encodes CASSRQTGQRRDEQFF.

V usage is TRBV5-6 and J usage is TRBJ2-3; D unresolved. V gave up 4 bases and J gave up 8 bases, with 8 bases separating them. Germline loops: CDR1 SGHDT, CDR2 YYEEEE. This CDR3 spans 11 amino acids. The chain's CDR3 is CASSRPGTQYF. The CDR3, as DNA: TGTGCCAGCAGCAGACCTGGTACGCAGTATTTT.

This chain uses TRBV7-2 with TRBJ2-3; 12 nucleotides align to TRBD2. CDR1 SGHTA and CDR2 FQGNSA come from the germline V gene. The CDR3 length is 14 residues. The V and J ends lost 5 bases and 7 bases, in that order; junction bases with no gene match: 4. The CDR3 region is CASSLTSGGYTQYF. CDR3 DNA: TGTGCCAGCAGCCTAACTAGCGGGGGGTATACGCAGTATTTT.